The 4 T cell receptor beta chains in this list originate from one sample, sequenced in a study of blood T cells in healthy people across ages. A sample-barcoded 5' primer and a J-beta primer mix were used in a second PCR of roughly 7 to 12 cycles. TCRdb itself ran the 5' RACE reads through MiXCR, one entry per CDR3 protein. The sample includes roughly 2 million distinct CDR3 sequences, 49% of them seen just once. Sequencing was done on a sample of blood. The receptors were gathered from a woman between 40 and 55 years old in good health.

This chain links TRBV7-3 with TRBJ2-7; D gene uncertain. CDR3 length: 15 residues. V was shortened by 5 bases and J by 2 bases, with 16 bases between the two germline ends. The germline V gene encodes CDR1 SGHTA and CDR2 FQGTGA. CDR3 bases: TGTGCCAGCAGCGTCCCTCAGTATGGCACCTACGAGCAGTACTTC. It is translated as CASSVPQYGTYEQYF.

The rearrangement links TRBV7-8 to TRBJ2-1, with TRBD2 as a possible D gene (6 bases). V was clipped by 5 bases and J by 10 bases, with 21 bases between them. The germline V gene encodes CDR1 SGHVS and CDR2 FQNEAQ. The CDR3 is made up of 15 amino acids. The CDR3 loop reads CASSIPRGASKEQFF. The CDR3, as DNA: TGTGCCAGCAGCATCCCGCGGGGCGCGAGCAAGGAGCAGTTCTTC.

The table lists this clonotype with a count of one. This chain links TRBV6-1 with TRBJ1-5, with 8 bases that match TRBD1. Germline trimming cut 5 bases from V and 7 bases from J; bases unmatched to any gene: 10. The CDR3 extends over 15 amino acids. Germline lookup yields CDR1 MNHNS and CDR2 SASEGT. CDR3 nucleotides: TGTGCCAGCAGTACTATGGACAGGGAGAGACAGCCCCAGCATTTT. It yields the protein CASSTMDRERQPQHF.

The rearrangement uses TRBV2 and TRBJ2-1; the match to TRBD2 covers 7 bases. V lost 10 bases to trimming and J lost 8 bases; unmatched junction nucleotides: 14. Per the germline V gene, CDR1 is SNHLY and CDR2 is FYNNEI. This CDR3 has 14 residues. CDR3 coding DNA: TGTGCCATCGATCCTAGCGGTGCCTGGGATGAGCAGTTCTTC. This encodes CAIDPSGAWDEQFF.